These 23 T cell receptor beta chains were all obtained from the same sample, sequenced in a study of blood T cell repertoires in COVID-19. TCRdb's table, derived via immunoSEQ multiplex PCR, lists solely in-frame clones and lacks some. The repertoire holds under 200,000 clones, with roughly 86% as singletons. The sequenced sample consisted of peripheral blood. These receptors were obtained from a man younger than 35 with acute or convalescent COVID-19.

V and J are TRBV19 and TRBJ2-5; D might be TRBD1 (6 bases). The ends were cut back, 5 bases at V and 4 bases at J, with 11 bases in the middle. Germline assignment: CDR1 LNHDA and CDR2 SQIVND (reference sequence). The CDR3 has 13 residues. CDR3 region: CASSPGHGETQYF. CDR3 DNA: TGTGCCAGTAGTCCGGGACATGGAGAGACCCAGTACTTC.

The CDR3 protein is CAWALRTGTAPLHF. In nucleotides, the CDR3 is TGTGCCTGGGCCCTTAGGACAGGGACGGCACCCCTCCACTTT. The V call is TRBV30, the J call TRBJ1-6; 8 bases map to TRBD1. This CDR3 contains 14 residues. Per the germline V gene, CDR1 is GTSNPN and CDR2 is SVGIG (reference sequence). V lost 5 bases to trimming and J lost 11 bases; unmatched junction nucleotides: 11.

The chain carries TRBV12-3 or TRBV12-4 and TRBJ1-2, with D maybe TRBD1 (5 bases). The CDR3 is 13 amino acids. Trimming stripped 3 bases from V and 8 bases from J, with 13 bases between. In nucleotides, the CDR3 is TGTGCCAGCAGTTTTGGGCAGGGTGGCGGCTACACCTTC. Protein sequence: CASSFGQGGGYTF.

This chain joins TRBV30 and TRBJ1-4; D is ambiguous. Germline V gene sequence: CDR1 GTSNPN, CDR2 SVGIG (reference sequence). Between the trimmed V and J ends, which lost 0 bases and 0 bases, there was a span of 8 bases. The CDR3 is 15 residues long. The CDR3 coding sequence is TGTGCCTGGAGTGTGAATAGCCCAACTAATGAAAAACTGTTTTTT. Residues: CAWSVNSPTNEKLFF.

V is TRBV4-1 and J is TRBJ2-2; 10 nucleotides match TRBD2. Germline V gene data show CDR1 as MGHRA and CDR2 as YSYEKL. V shed 2 bases and J 4 bases; nucleotides not matched to a gene: 4. The CDR3 extends over 16 amino acids. The CDR3 sequence: CASSQRTSGFTGELFF. The CDR3 coding sequence is TGCGCCAGCAGCCAAAGGACTAGCGGATTCACCGGGGAGCTGTTTTTT.

The J gene is TRBJ2-7, the V gene TRBV6-5; maybe TRBD1 (6 bases). Between the trimmed V and J ends, which lost 5 bases and 3 bases, there was a span of 11 bases. The CDR3 spans 13 residues. The germline V gene encodes CDR1 MNHEY and CDR2 SVGAGI. The CDR3 region is CASSRDINYEQYF. The CDR3 DNA follows: TGTGCCAGCAGTCGGGACATAAACTACGAGCAGTACTTC.

The gene calls are TRBV10-1 and TRBJ1-4; D uncertain. The CDR3 has 14 residues. Trimming left V 0 bases short and J 14 bases short, with 16 bases between. Per germline, CDR1 WNHNN and CDR2 SYGVQD (reference sequence). The CDR3 coding sequence is TGCGCCAGCAGTGAGTCGACGAACGGCGGGCGGCTGTTTTTT. Translation gives CASSESTNGGRLFF.

The chain is built from TRBV5-1 and TRBJ1-1; a weak D match, TRBD1 (5 bases). The CDR3 spans 12 residues. Trimming pared 0 bases from V and 7 bases from J, leaving 7 bases between. Germline loops: CDR1 SGHRS, CDR2 YFSETQ. The CDR3 here is CASSLAGDEAFF. CDR3 sequence (DNA): TGCGCCAGCAGCTTGGCGGGGGATGAAGCTTTCTTT.

Of note for this clone: The sample has other DNA sequences that encode this CDR3 too. V gene TRBV30 combines with J gene TRBJ1-1, with D possibly matching TRBD1 (6 bases). Trimming cost V 4 bases and J 5 bases, with 11 bases left between them. Germline assignment: CDR1 GTSNPN and CDR2 SVGIG (reference sequence). This CDR3 comprises 12 residues. The CDR3 region has the DNA TGTGCCTGGAATAGGGGGGGGACTGAAGCTTTCTTT. This sequence encodes CAWNRGGTEAFF. The complete variable domain, with remaining parts taken from reference TRBV30 and TRBJ1-1, reads SQTIHQWPATLVQPVGSPLSLECTVEGTSNPNLYWYRQAAGRGLQLLFYSVGIGQISSEVPQNLSASRPQDRQFILSSKKLLLSDSGFYLCAWNRGGTEAFFGQGTRLTVV.

J is TRBJ2-1 and V is TRBV19, with TRBD2 as a possible D gene (5 bases). Trimming pared 5 bases from V and 9 bases from J, leaving 14 bases between. The length of the CDR3 is 13 residues. Germline V gene lookup returns CDR1 LNHDA and CDR2 SQIVND (reference sequence). In nucleotides, the CDR3 is TGTGCCAGTAGTGACTATTCAGCTGGTGAGCAGTTCTTC. This gives the protein CASSDYSAGEQFF.

In its sample, this clone was seen once. V is TRBV3-1 (or the pseudogene TRBV3-2) and J is TRBJ2-3, with 12 bases aligning to TRBD2. Germline V gene data show CDR1 as LGHDT and CDR2 as YNNKEL (reference sequence). CDR3 size: 15 residues. With 3 bases clipped from V and 7 bases from J, the junction kept 5 bases outside the gene matches. In DNA form, the CDR3 reads TGTGCCAGCAGCCATCTAGCGGGGGGGCAAAATACGCAGTATTTT. Residues: CASSHLAGGQNTQYF.

This rearrangement joins TRBV19 to TRBJ1-2; the match to TRBD1 covers 9 bases. Germline V gene sequence: CDR1 LNHDA, CDR2 SQIVND (reference sequence). The CDR3 sequence is 16 residues long. Trimming took 5 bases from V and 0 from J; bases not matched to a gene: 7. The chain's CDR3 is CASSRPGTGSNYGYTF. In nucleotides, the CDR3 is TGTGCCAGTAGTCGACCCGGGACAGGGTCTAACTATGGCTACACCTTC.

The J gene is TRBJ2-3, the V gene TRBV11-2; weak D call: TRBD1 (5 bases). CDR3 size: 14 residues. The ends were cut back, 1 base at V and 4 bases at J, with 9 bases in the middle. Germline values: CDR1 SGHAT, CDR2 FQNNGV. The CDR3 protein is CASSLAWGADTQYF. CDR3 bases: TGTGCCAGCAGCTTAGCGTGGGGCGCAGATACGCAGTATTTT. Full variable domain (remainder filled in from reference TRBV11-2 and TRBJ2-3): EAGVAQSPRYKIIEKRQSVAFWCNPISGHATLYWYQQILGQGPKLLIQFQNNGVVDDSQLPKDRFSAERLKGVDSTLKIQPAKLEDSAVYLCASSLAWGADTQYFGPGTRLTVL.

CDR3 amino acids: CASSPYPQETQYF. The DNA of the CDR3 is TGCGCCAGCAGCCCGTATCCCCAAGAGACCCAGTACTTC. The chain employs TRBV4-1 and TRBJ2-5, with D uncertain. There are 13 residues in the CDR3. Trimming removed 4 bases from V and 1 base from J, with 7 bases in between. Germline V gene data show CDR1 as MGHRA and CDR2 as YSYEKL.

DNA for the CDR3: TGCGCCAGCAGCCCCCGACTTGGGACAGATACGCAGTATTTT. Residues: CASSPRLGTDTQYF. The chain couples TRBV5-1 to TRBJ2-3, with D uncertain. The CDR3 has 14 residues. V was shortened by 4 bases and J by 3 bases, with 12 bases between the two germline ends. Germline CDR1 is SGHRS and CDR2 is YFSETQ.

This clone has more than one count but fewer than ten. This chain connects TRBV10-3 to TRBJ1-1; TRBD1 is a possible D gene (5 bases). The CDR3 loop spans 15 amino acids. Trimming took off 0 bases at V and 0 bases at J, with 8 bases between the two ends. Per germline, CDR1 ENHRY and CDR2 SYGVKD. As DNA, the CDR3 is TGTGCCATCAGTGAGTCGCCAGGGATGAACACTGAAGCTTTCTTT. Amino acid sequence: CAISESPGMNTEAFF.

In its sample, this clone was seen a few times. The rearrangement joins TRBV7-8 to TRBJ2-1; TRBD1 might be the D (6 bases). Germline V CDR1 and CDR2: SGHVS, FQNEAQ. CDR3 length equals 15 residues. Trimming shortened V by 8 bases and J by 2 bases, and 16 bases separated the two germline ends. The CDR3 loop is CASGQDRGPYNEQFF. In DNA, the CDR3 is TGTGCCAGCGGCCAGGACAGAGGCCCCTACAATGAGCAGTTCTTC.

This chain connects TRBV25-1 to TRBJ2-5, with 8 bases matching TRBD1. Germline loops: CDR1 MGHDK, CDR2 SYGVNS. The length of the CDR3 is 14 residues. V lost 4 bases, J lost 5 bases, and 6 bases stayed unmatched. The CDR3 DNA is TGTGCCAGCAGTGTAAACAGGGGGTTGGAGACCCAGTACTTC. It specifies CASSVNRGLETQYF. Combining the CDR3 with reference TRBV25-1 and TRBJ2-5 gives the whole variable domain EADIYQTPRYLVIGTGKKITLECSQTMGHDKMYWYQQDPGMELHLIHYSYGVNSTEKGDLSSESTVSRIRTEHFPLTLESARPSHTSQYLCASSVNRGLETQYFGPGTRLLVL.

The chain uses TRBV5-1 and TRBJ2-1, with TRBD1 as a possible D gene (6 bases). Trimming took off 0 bases at V and 8 bases at J, with 15 bases between the two ends. There are 15 residues in the CDR3. Looked up from germline, CDR1 is SGHRS and CDR2 is YFSETQ. The CDR3 coding sequence is TGCGCCAGCAGCTTGGCAGGGGTGAGTTTTGATGAGCAGTTCTTC. Amino acids: CASSLAGVSFDEQFF.

V and J are TRBV9 and TRBJ2-2, with 7 bases lining up with TRBD1. Germline V gives CDR1 SGDLS, CDR2 YYNGEE. J was trimmed by 6 bases and V by 2 bases; bases with no gene match: 7. This CDR3 comprises 15 residues. In DNA, the CDR3 is TGTGCCAGCAGCGTCGCCATTACAGGGGCCGGGGAGCTGTTTTTT. The encoded protein is CASSVAITGAGELFF.

The chain uses TRBV24-1 and TRBJ1-2; 10 nucleotides align to TRBD1. CDR3 length: 16 amino acids. CDR1 is KGHDR and CDR2 is SFDVKD in the germline V gene. Unmatched junction bases numbered 8, after V lost 3 bases and J lost 5 bases. The CDR3 sequence: CATSDPHGQGVYGYTF. DNA of the CDR3: TGTGCCACCAGTGATCCACATGGACAGGGGGTATATGGCTACACCTTC.

This clone was counted once. This chain links TRBV6-6 with TRBJ2-2, with D tentatively TRBD1 (6 bases). Germline lookup yields CDR1 MNHNY and CDR2 SVGAGI (reference sequence). The CDR3 spans 14 residues. V was shortened by 10 bases and J by 3 bases, with 15 bases between the two germline ends. The CDR3 DNA follows: TGTGCCACCAAATTAGCAGGGGACACCGGGGAGCTGTTTTTT. It encodes CATKLAGDTGELFF.

V usage is TRBV14 and J usage is TRBJ2-1, with 10 bases that match TRBD2. The length of the CDR3 is 15 residues. In germline, CDR1 is SGHDN, CDR2 FVKESK. V gave up 2 bases and J gave up 7 bases; unmatched junction bases: 5. In nucleotides, the CDR3 is TGTGCCAGCAGCCAATTGGGACTAGCGAGGAATGAGCAGTTCTTC. It encodes CASSQLGLARNEQFF.